One sample yielded the 31 T cell receptor beta chains listed below, sequenced in a study of a mutant IDH1 vaccine in newly diagnosed glioma. Sequenced by immunoSEQ multiplex PCR; TCRdb stores in-frame clones only, minus some. The data contain about 23,000 clones, around three quarters of them singletons. Their cognate antigens are unknown. Time point: week 11, during vaccination. Vaccination comprised doses that each held 300 ug of mutant IDH1 20-mer peptide, plus topical imiquimod. Sample: PBMCs, taken from a glioma patient whose treatment included an IDH1 peptide vaccine. All receptors derive from a man aged 40-55 years with glioma.

The genes are TRBV19 and TRBJ2-1; no reliable D call. CDR3 length equals 12 residues. From germline, CDR1 is LNHDA and CDR2 SQIVND (reference sequence). The V and J ends lost 5 bases and 8 bases respectively, with 10 bases between them. The CDR3: CASSAGTHEQFF. In DNA, the CDR3 is TGTGCCAGTAGTGCCGGTACCCATGAGCAGTTCTTC.

The V gene is TRBV10-2, the J gene TRBJ1-2; D remains unclear. From germline, CDR1 is WSHSY and CDR2 SAAADI. The V end was cut by 5 bases, the J end by 4 bases, with 14 bases between. There are 14 residues in the CDR3. The CDR3 spells CASSTAGRTYGYTF. The CDR3 DNA reads TGCGCCAGCAGTACGGCAGGACGGACCTATGGCTACACCTTC.

The chain links TRBV7-2 to TRBJ2-7; D is undetermined. CDR3 length: 13 residues. CDR1 SGHTA and CDR2 FQGNSA come from the germline V gene. Trimming left V 5 bases short and J 3 bases short, with 11 bases between. CDR3 DNA sequence: TGTGCCAGCAGCCTATCCAGGAGCTACGAGCAGTACGTC. Its translation: CASSLSRSYEQYV.

This sequence joins TRBV27 and TRBJ2-1; D gene uncertain. This CDR3 spans 14 amino acids. Germline lookup yields CDR1 MNHEY and CDR2 SMNVEV (reference sequence). The V and J ends lost 4 bases and 1 base respectively, with 8 bases between them. DNA for the CDR3: TGTGCCAGCAGTTCGGCTATTTCCTACAATGAGCAGTTCTTC. It yields the protein CASSSAISYNEQFF.

The rearrangement uses TRBV6-1 and TRBJ2-6; D is perhaps TRBD2 (6 bases). The CDR3 has 14 amino acids. The V and J ends lost 11 bases and 4 bases respectively, with 15 bases between them. Germline V lookup: CDR1 MNHNS, CDR2 SASEGT. CDR3 amino acids: CAFRRDSGANVLTF. CDR3 bases: TGTGCCTTCCGTCGGGACTCAGGGGCCAACGTCCTGACTTTC.

V gene TRBV19 combines with J gene TRBJ1-1, with D unresolved. The V end lost 5 bases, the J end lost 5 bases, and 15 bases lay between the germline ends. This CDR3 is 14 amino acids long. CDR1 is LNHDA, CDR2 SQIVND, per germline (reference sequence). CDR3 amino acids: CASSSGLTTTEAFF. CDR3 DNA: TGTGCCAGTAGTTCCGGCCTCACGACAACTGAAGCTTTCTTT.

This clone was picked up a small number of times. In DNA, the CDR3 is TGTGCCATCAGTGAGGATGTGACCAAAGCTTTCTTT. Amino acids: CAISEDVTKAFF. The chain links TRBV10-3 to TRBJ1-1; D unresolved. The CDR3 is made up of 12 amino acids. V lost 2 bases, J lost 9 bases, and 10 bases lay in between. Looked up from germline, CDR1 is ENHRY and CDR2 is SYGVKD.

This clone occurred once. The chain couples TRBV18 to TRBJ2-2, with TRBD2 as a possible D gene (6 bases). The CDR3 contains 16 residues. V was cut by 2 bases and J by 6 bases, with 16 bases left in between. Germline V gives CDR1 KGHSH, CDR2 LQKENI. CDR3 region: CASSPAGTGGSGELFF. CDR3 nucleotide sequence: TGTGCCAGCTCACCAGCGGGAACTGGGGGTTCCGGGGAGCTGTTTTTT.

The rearrangement joins TRBV5-8 to TRBJ1-1, with D uncertain. The germline V gene has CDR1 SGHTS and CDR2 YDEGEE. The CDR3 runs to 15 residues. The V gene lost 5 bases and the J gene lost 4 bases, with 18 bases spanning the gap. In nucleotides, the CDR3 is TGTGCCAGCAGAATCGGGGTGGGCAGCGGCACTGAAGCTTTCTTT. Protein: CASRIGVGSGTEAFF.

The chain combines TRBV27 with TRBJ1-2, with D possibly matching TRBD1 (6 bases). This CDR3 region has 14 residues. In germline, CDR1 is MNHEY, CDR2 SMNVEV (reference sequence). V lost 8 bases and J 4 bases, leaving 17 bases between the germline ends. CDR3 nucleotide sequence: TGTGCCAGCGGGGGGCAGACAGCCCTCTATGGCTACACCTTC. It yields the protein CASGGQTALYGYTF.

The chain carries TRBV19 and TRBJ2-1; D is possibly TRBD2 (6 bases). Trimming removed 3 bases from V and 4 bases from J, with 10 bases in between. The germline CDR1 and CDR2 sequences are LNHDA and SQIVND (reference sequence). CDR3 length: 14 amino acids. Here the CDR3 reads CASSMGGAYNEQFF. The CDR3, as DNA: TGTGCCAGTAGTATGGGGGGAGCGTACAATGAGCAGTTCTTC.

This clone turned up a few times. V gene TRBV4-2 combines with J gene TRBJ1-1; possibly TRBD1 for D (6 bases). Germline CDR1 reads LGHNA; CDR2 reads YNFKEQ. This CDR3 has 18 residues. V lost 1 base to trimming and J lost 1 base, with 19 bases between them. The DNA for the CDR3 is TGTGCCAGCAGCCAAGTAGGACAGAGGCCTCTTGGGAACACTGAAGCTTTCTTT. Translation: CASSQVGQRPLGNTEAFF.

The chain joins TRBV5-1 to TRBJ2-3; 8 nucleotides line up with TRBD2. V was clipped by 0 bases and J by 1 base; unmatched bases: 1. Looked up from germline, CDR1 is SGHRS and CDR2 is YFSETQ. The CDR3 spans 15 residues. In DNA form, the CDR3 reads TGCGCCAGCAGCTTGGCGACTAGCGGCACAGATACGCAGTATTTT. This translates into CASSLATSGTDTQYF.

The chain links TRBV13 to TRBJ2-1, with 14 nucleotides matching TRBD2. The CDR3 spans 17 residues. Per germline, CDR1 PRHDT and CDR2 FYEKMQ (reference sequence). With V trimmed by 5 bases and J by 8 bases, 11 bases remained unmatched. In DNA, the CDR3 is TGTGCCAGCAGCCTCGGACTAGCGGGAGGTCTGGGTGATGAGCAGTTCTTC. Encoded protein: CASSLGLAGGLGDEQFF.

The chain has TRBV5-4 and TRBJ2-5; TRBD1 matches 9 bases. The J segment lost 5 bases and the V segment lost 4 bases, leaving 12 bases of the junction unmatched. CDR3 size: 16 residues. Per germline, CDR1 SGHNT and CDR2 YYREEE (reference sequence). CDR3 nucleotide sequence: TGTGCCAGCAGCGCCCGACAGGGGGGTTCGAAGGAGACCCAGTACTTC. Amino acid sequence: CASSARQGGSKETQYF.

The chain couples TRBV6-1 to TRBJ2-3; no firm D call. Trimming took 1 base from V and 2 from J, leaving 10 bases between them. The germline V gene has CDR1 MNHNS and CDR2 SASEGT. The CDR3 contains 15 residues. CDR3 region: CASSEEETFTDTQYF. The CDR3 bases are TGTGCCAGCAGTGAAGAAGAGACGTTCACAGATACGCAGTATTTT.

The J gene is TRBJ1-2, the V gene TRBV11-2, with D unclear. V was pared by 0 bases and J by 8 bases, with 13 bases between. CDR3 length: 14 residues. Per germline, CDR1 SGHAT and CDR2 FQNNGV. This CDR3 is CASSLESLGSGYTF. The CDR3 region has the DNA TGTGCCAGCAGCTTAGAGAGCTTAGGCAGCGGCTACACCTTC.

CDR3: CASRGSGTSSYEQYF. The CDR3 DNA reads TGTGCCAGCAGGGGATCCGGGACTAGCAGCTACGAGCAGTACTTC. This rearrangement joins TRBV6-4 to TRBJ2-7; the match to TRBD2 covers 9 bases. The germline gives CDR1 MRHNA, CDR2 SNTAGT. The CDR3 runs 15 residues. The trim removed 6 bases at V and 3 bases at J, leaving 9 bases unmatched.

Concerning this clone itself: Other nucleotide sequences from this sample produce the same CDR3. This rearrangement joins TRBV6-1 to TRBJ2-1, with D possibly called TRBD1 or TRBD2 (5 bases each). CDR1 and CDR2 from the germline V gene are MNHNS and SASEGT. Deletions cut 7 bases from V and 4 bases from J, with 17 bases between. The CDR3 is 15 amino acids. The CDR3 region is CASTEGGTPYNEQFF. CDR3 bases: TGTGCCAGCACCGAAGGTGGGACGCCATACAATGAGCAGTTCTTC.

The CDR3 reads CASSPRTGLGNEQFF. The CDR3 DNA follows: TGTGCCAGCTCACCACGGACCGGGTTGGGCAATGAGCAGTTCTTC. The rearrangement links TRBV18 to TRBJ2-1, with no clear D. In germline, CDR1 is KGHSH, CDR2 LQKENI. V gave up 1 base and J gave up 6 bases, with 13 bases separating them. This CDR3 has 15 residues.

This chain uses TRBV5-5 with TRBJ1-1; 9 bases match TRBD1. Germline V gene data show CDR1 as SGHKS and CDR2 as YYEKEE (reference sequence). The CDR3 has 17 residues. Trimming removed 0 bases from V and 6 bases from J; junction bases left unmatched: 12. The CDR3 region has the DNA TGTGCCAGCAGCTTGGGCGGACAGGGGAGTTTAAGACCTGAAGCTTTCTTT. This codes for CASSLGGQGSLRPEAFF.

CDR3 nucleotides: TGTGCCAGCAGTTTAAGGCAGAACTATGGCTACACCTTC. It is translated as CASSLRQNYGYTF. The rearrangement links TRBV27 to TRBJ1-2; D not certain. This CDR3 comprises 13 residues. CDR1 and CDR2 (germline): MNHEY, SMNVEV (reference sequence). V was cut by 2 bases and J by 2 bases, with 6 bases left in between.

This chain joins TRBV11-2 and TRBJ2-5; D gene unclear. The germline gives CDR1 SGHAT, CDR2 FQNNGV. The CDR3 has 14 amino acids. V dropped 1 base and J dropped 3 bases, with 9 bases sitting between them. The DNA for the CDR3 is TGTGCCAGCAGCTTAGGAAGGGTGGAAGAGACCCAGTACTTC. Translated, it gives CASSLGRVEETQYF.

V gene TRBV21-1 combines with J gene TRBJ2-5; the table's D gene call, TRBD1, was not cross checked with the DNA. TRBV21-1 is reported as a pseudogene. This CDR3 is built from 21 residues. The CDR3 bases are TGTGCCAGCAGCAAAGATCAACCCTTCGGGACAGGGGGCCGAATGGATCGGGAGCAGTACTTC. Translating gives CASSKDQPFGTGGRMDREQYF.

The V call is TRBV10-3, the J call TRBJ1-2, with D possibly being TRBD1 (6 bases). Trimming cost V 4 bases and J 8 bases, with 20 bases left between them. This CDR3 is built from 15 residues. CDR1 and CDR2 (germline): ENHRY, SYGVKD. CDR3 sequence: CAISGQQGFQGGYTF. The DNA of the CDR3 is TGTGCCATCAGTGGGCAACAGGGTTTCCAAGGGGGCTACACCTTC.

This chain joins TRBV19 and TRBJ2-2, with 7 bases that match TRBD1. CDR1 is LNHDA, CDR2 SQIVND, per germline (reference sequence). The CDR3 extends over 15 amino acids. Trimming took 5 bases from V and 0 from J; bases not matched to a gene: 3. Here the CDR3 DNA reads TGTGCCAGTAGTTTCGGACAGGCGAACACCGGGGAGCTGTTTTTT. It specifies CASSFGQANTGELFF. The full variable domain, with the rest looked up from reference TRBV19 and TRBJ2-2, is DGGITQSPKYLFRKEGQNVTLSCEQNLNHDAMYWYRQDPGQGLRLIYYSQIVNDFQKGDIAEGYSVSREKKESFPLTVTSAQKNPTAFYLCASSFGQANTGELFFGEGSRLTVL.

The chain joins TRBV6-5 to TRBJ1-4; weak D call: TRBD1 (5 bases). This CDR3 spans 13 amino acids. V was shortened by 5 bases and J by 10 bases, with 14 bases between the two germline ends. The germline V gene has CDR1 MNHEY and CDR2 SVGAGI. The CDR3 region has the DNA TGTGCCAGCAGTACCCTCGGGCAGGGAAAACTGTTTTTT. Protein sequence: CASSTLGQGKLFF.

The chain has TRBV6-5 and TRBJ2-7; 8 nucleotides match TRBD1. The germline gives CDR1 MNHEY, CDR2 SVGAGI. The CDR3 is 13 amino acids. V trimming: 10 bases; J trimming: 3 bases; junction bases outside the gene matches: 8. The CDR3 loop reads CAIQQGGGYEQYF. For the CDR3, the DNA is TGTGCCATTCAACAGGGGGGCGGCTACGAGCAGTACTTC.

The rearrangement links TRBV28 to TRBJ1-6, with TRBD1 matching 7 bases. The CDR3 runs to 18 residues. The J segment lost 6 bases and the V segment lost 4 bases, leaving 15 bases of the junction unmatched. Germline V gene data show CDR1 as MDHEN and CDR2 as SYDVKM. As DNA, the CDR3 is TGTGCCAGCAGTTCCTCCGGACAGGTTTGGGCTAGTAATTCACCCCTCCACTTT. Its protein product is CASSSSGQVWASNSPLHF.

The V call is TRBV2, the J call TRBJ2-7; D possibly corresponds to TRBD2 (5 bases). V was clipped by 6 bases and J by 0 bases, with 9 bases between them. The CDR3 length is 13 residues. Germline-derived CDR1 and CDR2 are SNHLY and FYNNEI. Here the CDR3 reads CASRVRDSYEQYV. DNA for the CDR3: TGTGCCAGCAGAGTCCGGGACTCCTACGAGCAGTACGTC.

V gene TRBV19 combines with J gene TRBJ1-2; D remains ambiguous. Trimming shortened V by 3 bases and J by 2 bases, and 4 bases separated the two germline ends. Germline V lookup: CDR1 LNHDA, CDR2 SQIVND (reference sequence). The CDR3 sequence is 12 residues long. The chain's CDR3 is CASSIQNYGYTF. CDR3 coding DNA: TGTGCCAGTAGTATCCAGAACTATGGCTACACCTTC.